The present T cell receptor beta chain was sequenced within a study of T cell repertoires in cytomegalovirus infection. This clonotype was seen more than once but under ten times. No antigen is known for it. Trimming removed 1 base from V and 1 base from J, with 5 bases in between. The CDR3 is 15 amino acids. CDR1 is LNHDA and CDR2 is SQIVND in the germline V gene (reference sequence). TCRdb independently ran MiXCR on the reads; one entry per CDR3 protein. Here the sample spans about 700,000 distinct CDR3 sequences, roughly 30% being singletons. V and J are TRBV19 and TRBJ2-6; D gene unclear. The receptor comes from a human donor in good health (CMV status not recorded). Some clones in this sample may be carry-over from other donors' samples. The specimen comprised cultured PBMCs, sampled from culture after CMV antigen stimulation. The CDR3 nucleotides read TGTGCCAGTAGTATAGCGGCTTCTGGGGCCAACGTCCTGACTTTC. Translation gives CASSIAASGANVLTF.